The TCR beta chain under discussion was sequenced for a study of blood T cell repertoires in COVID-19. This clone occurred a few times. Original handling: Reference gene primer amplification gave nucleated cell count estimates. Generated by immunoSEQ multiplex PCR, the TCRdb table keeps only in-frame clones and is missing some. V and J calls and clone size follow that table, whereas D and trimming were derived from the DNA. The top ten clones hold around 18% of a sample with 85,000 to 100,000 clones, 60% to 85% of them seen once. This sequence was found in a woman of 80 years or more with active or convalescent COVID-19. The sequenced sample was peripheral blood.

The CDR3 nucleotides read TGTGCCAGCAGTTTAAGGGACTCCGCGAACACCGGGGAGCTGTTTTTT. Translating gives CASSLRDSANTGELFF. The chain couples TRBV6-2 or TRBV6-3 to TRBJ2-2, with D possibly being TRBD2 (6 bases). The germline V gene has CDR1 MNHEY and CDR2 SVGEGT. Trimming left V 4 bases short and J 0 bases short, with 12 bases between. The CDR3 contains 16 residues.